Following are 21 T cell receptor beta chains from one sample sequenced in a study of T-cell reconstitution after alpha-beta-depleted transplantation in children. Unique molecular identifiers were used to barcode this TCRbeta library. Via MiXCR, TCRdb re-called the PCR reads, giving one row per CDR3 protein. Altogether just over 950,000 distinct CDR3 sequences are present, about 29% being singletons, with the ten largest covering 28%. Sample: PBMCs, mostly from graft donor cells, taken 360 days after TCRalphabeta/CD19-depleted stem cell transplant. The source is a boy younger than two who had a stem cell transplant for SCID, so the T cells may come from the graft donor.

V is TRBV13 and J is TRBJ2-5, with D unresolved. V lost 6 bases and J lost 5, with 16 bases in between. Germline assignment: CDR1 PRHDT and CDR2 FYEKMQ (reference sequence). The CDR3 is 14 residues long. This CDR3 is CASSPNLLVETQYF. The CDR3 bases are TGTGCCAGCAGTCCGAATTTACTGGTCGAGACCCAGTACTTC.

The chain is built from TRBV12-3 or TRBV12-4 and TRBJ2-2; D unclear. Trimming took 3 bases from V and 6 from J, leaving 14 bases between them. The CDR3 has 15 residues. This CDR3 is CASSFGTAKPGELFF. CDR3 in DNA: TGTGCCAGCAGTTTTGGTACAGCGAAGCCCGGGGAGCTGTTTTTT.

CDR3: CASSQDGVSNQPQHF. The CDR3 nucleotides are TGCGCCAGCAGCCAAGATGGAGTGTCCAATCAGCCCCAGCATTTT. V gene TRBV4-3 combines with J gene TRBJ1-5; D unresolved. The CDR3 sequence is 15 residues long. The V end lost 0 bases, the J end lost 3 bases, and 9 bases lay between the germline ends. From germline, CDR1 is LGHNA and CDR2 YSLEER.

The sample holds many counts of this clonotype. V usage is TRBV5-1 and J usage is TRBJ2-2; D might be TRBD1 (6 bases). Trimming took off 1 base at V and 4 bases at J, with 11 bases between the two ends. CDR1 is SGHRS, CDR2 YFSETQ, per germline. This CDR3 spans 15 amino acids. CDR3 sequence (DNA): TGCGCCAGCAGCTTGAGAAGGACAGTCACCGGGGAGCTGTTTTTT. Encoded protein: CASSLRRTVTGELFF.

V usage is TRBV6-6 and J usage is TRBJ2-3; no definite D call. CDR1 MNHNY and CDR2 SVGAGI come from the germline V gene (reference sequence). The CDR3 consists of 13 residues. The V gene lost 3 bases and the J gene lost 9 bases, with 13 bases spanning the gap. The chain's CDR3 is CASSYGDRRTQYF. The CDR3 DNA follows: TGTGCCAGCAGTTATGGGGATCGGCGGACGCAGTATTTT.

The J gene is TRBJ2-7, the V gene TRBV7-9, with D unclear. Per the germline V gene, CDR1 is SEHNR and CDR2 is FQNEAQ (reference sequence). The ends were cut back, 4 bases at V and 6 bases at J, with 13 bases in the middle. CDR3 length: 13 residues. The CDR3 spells CASSSVRVSEQYF. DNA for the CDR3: TGTGCCAGCAGCTCCGTTCGGGTATCCGAGCAGTACTTC.

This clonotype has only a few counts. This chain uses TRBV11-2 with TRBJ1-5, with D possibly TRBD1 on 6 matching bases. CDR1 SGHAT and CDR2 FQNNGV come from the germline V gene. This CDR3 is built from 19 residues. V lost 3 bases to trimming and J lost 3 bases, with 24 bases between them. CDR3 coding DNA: TGTGCCAGCAGCTTGGGACCCCCCTTAACAGGGCGGGTCAATCAGCCCCAGCATTTT. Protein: CASSLGPPLTGRVNQPQHF.

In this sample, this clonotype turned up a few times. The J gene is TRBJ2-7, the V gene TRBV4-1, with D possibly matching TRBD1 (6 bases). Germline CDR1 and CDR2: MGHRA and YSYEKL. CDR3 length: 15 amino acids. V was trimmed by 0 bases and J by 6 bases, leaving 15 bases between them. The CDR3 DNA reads TGCGCCAGCAGCCAAGATGAAACTGGACAGATCGAGCAGTACTTC. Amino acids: CASSQDETGQIEQYF.

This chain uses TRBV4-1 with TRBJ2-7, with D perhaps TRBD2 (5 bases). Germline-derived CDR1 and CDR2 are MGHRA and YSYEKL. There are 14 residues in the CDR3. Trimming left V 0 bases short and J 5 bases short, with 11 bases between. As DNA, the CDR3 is TGCGCCAGCAGCCAAGATGCCGGAGGAAACGAGCAGTACTTC. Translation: CASSQDAGGNEQYF.

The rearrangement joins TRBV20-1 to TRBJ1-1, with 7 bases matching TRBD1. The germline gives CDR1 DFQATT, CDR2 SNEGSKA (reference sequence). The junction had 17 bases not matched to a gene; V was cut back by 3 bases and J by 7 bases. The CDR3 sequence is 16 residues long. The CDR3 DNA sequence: TGCAGTGCTAGTCCTCACCGACCCCTGGGACAGTGTGAAGCTTTCTTT. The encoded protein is CSASPHRPLGQCEAFF.

CDR3 in DNA: TGTGCCAGCAGCCAAGATCCTAGCGACTACAATGAGCAGTTCTTC. This gives the protein CASSQDPSDYNEQFF. This chain connects TRBV4-2 to TRBJ2-1; possible D gene TRBD2, 6 bases. This CDR3 comprises 15 residues. Trimming took 0 bases from V and 3 from J, leaving 9 bases between them. Germline V gives CDR1 LGHNA, CDR2 YNFKEQ.

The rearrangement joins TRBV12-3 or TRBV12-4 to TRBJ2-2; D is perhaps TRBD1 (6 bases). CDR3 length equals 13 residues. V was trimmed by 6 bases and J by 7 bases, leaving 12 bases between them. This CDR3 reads CASSRQEGGELFF. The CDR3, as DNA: TGTGCCAGCAGCAGACAGGAAGGCGGGGAGCTGTTTTTT.

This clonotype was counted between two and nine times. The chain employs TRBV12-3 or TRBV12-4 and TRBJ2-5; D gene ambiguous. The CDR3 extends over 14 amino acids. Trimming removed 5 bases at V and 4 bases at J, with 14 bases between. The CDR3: CASSPLVGLETQYF. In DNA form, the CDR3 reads TGTGCCAGCAGTCCGCTGGTTGGGTTAGAGACCCAGTACTTC.

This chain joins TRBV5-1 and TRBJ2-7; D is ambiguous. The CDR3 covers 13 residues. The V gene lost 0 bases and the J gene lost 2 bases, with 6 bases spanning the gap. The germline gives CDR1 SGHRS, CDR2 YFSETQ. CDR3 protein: CASSLDNPYEQYF. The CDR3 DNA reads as TGCGCCAGCAGCTTGGACAACCCCTACGAGCAGTACTTC.

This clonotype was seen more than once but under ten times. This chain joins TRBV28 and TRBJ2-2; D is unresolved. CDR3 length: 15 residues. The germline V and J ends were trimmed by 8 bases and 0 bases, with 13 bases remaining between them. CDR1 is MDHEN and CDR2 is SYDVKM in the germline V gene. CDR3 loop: CASEDPAANTGELFF. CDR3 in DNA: TGTGCCAGCGAGGACCCAGCAGCGAACACCGGGGAGCTGTTTTTT.

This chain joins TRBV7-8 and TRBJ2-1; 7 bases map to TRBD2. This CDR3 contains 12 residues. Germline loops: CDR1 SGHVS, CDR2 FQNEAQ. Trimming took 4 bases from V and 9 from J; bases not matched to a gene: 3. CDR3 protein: CASSSGEGEQFF. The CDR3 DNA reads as TGTGCCAGCAGCTCGGGGGAGGGTGAGCAGTTCTTC.

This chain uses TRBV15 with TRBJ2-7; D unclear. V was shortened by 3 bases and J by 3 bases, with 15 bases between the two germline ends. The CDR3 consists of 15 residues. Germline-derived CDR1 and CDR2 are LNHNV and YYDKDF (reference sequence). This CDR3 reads CATSSHPEASYEQYF. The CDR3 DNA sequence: TGTGCCACCAGCAGCCACCCTGAGGCGAGCTACGAGCAGTACTTC.

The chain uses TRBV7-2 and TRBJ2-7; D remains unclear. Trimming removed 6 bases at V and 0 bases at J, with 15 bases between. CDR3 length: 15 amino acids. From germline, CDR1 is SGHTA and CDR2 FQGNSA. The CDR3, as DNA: TGTGCCAGCAGTTCCGGGCCTGTTCCCTCCTACGAGCAGTACTTC. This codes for CASSSGPVPSYEQYF.

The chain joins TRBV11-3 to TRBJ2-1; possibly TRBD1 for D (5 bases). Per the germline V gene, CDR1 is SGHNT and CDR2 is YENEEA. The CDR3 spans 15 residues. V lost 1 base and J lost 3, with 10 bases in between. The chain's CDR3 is CASSLGGHNYNEQFF. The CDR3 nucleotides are TGTGCCAGCAGCTTAGGAGGACACAACTACAATGAGCAGTTCTTC.

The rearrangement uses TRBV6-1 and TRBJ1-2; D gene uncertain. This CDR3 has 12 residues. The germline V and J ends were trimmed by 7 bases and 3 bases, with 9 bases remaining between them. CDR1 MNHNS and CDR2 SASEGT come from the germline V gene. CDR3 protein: CASTAGYYGYTF. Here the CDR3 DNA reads TGTGCCAGCACGGCCGGATACTATGGCTACACCTTC.

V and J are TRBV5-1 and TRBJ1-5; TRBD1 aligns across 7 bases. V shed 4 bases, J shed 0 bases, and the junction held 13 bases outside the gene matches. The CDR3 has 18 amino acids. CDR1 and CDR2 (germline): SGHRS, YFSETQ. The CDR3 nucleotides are TGCGCCAGCAGCGGGTTCACAGGGGCTGATCATAGCAATCAGCCCCAGCATTTT. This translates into CASSGFTGADHSNQPQHF.